This T cell receptor (beta chain) is drawn from a study of OX40 agonist ivuxolimab in advanced cancers. Germline V gives CDR1 LNHDA, CDR2 SQIVND (reference sequence). V was clipped by 4 bases and J by 10 bases, with 23 bases between them. This CDR3 has 16 amino acids. Assay: immunoSEQ multiplex PCR; the TCRdb copy retains only in-frame clones and omits some. The data hold roughly 66,000 clones, with roughly 85% observed a single time. Peripheral blood came from all dose cohorts at three timepoints. This sequence originates from an adult with an advanced solid tumor such as melanoma, head and neck, liver or kidney cancer. This sequence joins TRBV19 and TRBJ2-1; D may match TRBD1 or TRBD2 (5 bases each). The specimen was CD4+ or CD8+ T cells sorted from blood, collected in a trial of the OX40 agonist ivuxolimab. CDR3 loop: CASSTGTGPLLGEQFF. CDR3 coding DNA: TGTGCCAGTAGTACGGGGACGGGACCTCTCCTGGGGGAGCAGTTCTTC.